Given below is one T cell receptor (beta chain) in context. Extraction and reverse transcription of RNA yielded cDNA as the sequencing template. Here immunoSEQ multiplex PCR was the method, and the copy in TCRdb shows in-frame clones only, minus some. Among some 130,000 clones listed, roughly 54% were seen once. The sample belongs to a study of CD8+ T cells in alopecia areata. The CDR3 has 13 residues. Germline CDR1 MGHRA, CDR2 YSYEKL. With 1 base removed from V and 5 bases from J, the gap between germline ends came to 5 bases. Treatment denoted: oral pan-JAK inhibitor, 5-10 mg twice daily. The sequence was collected from a human donor with alopecia areata. The sequenced sample was CD8+ T cells sorted from blood, obtained at week 4, from a patient treated with tofacitinib. The rearrangement uses TRBV4-1 and TRBJ2-2; no clear D. CDR3 amino acids: CASSQGRTGELFF. The CDR3 coding sequence is TGCGCCAGCAGCCAAGGTCGGACCGGGGAGCTGTTTTTT.